The 28 T cell receptor beta chains presented below share a single source sample, sequenced in a study of T cells in Graves' hyperthyroidism and ophthalmopathy. Amplified regions were TCR beta CDR3 sequences from RNA transcripts. First-round RT-PCR targeting the TCR CDR3 was performed with the HTBI primer set. A single record per CDR3 protein comes from TCRdb applying MiXCR to the multiplex PCR reads. The sample yields hundreds of thousands of distinct CDR3 sequences, 15% to 20% seen once. What was sequenced was blood. Receptor source: a man in his forties with Graves' ophthalmopathy.

This clonotype was detected a few times. V gene TRBV29-1 combines with J gene TRBJ2-5; a possible D gene is TRBD2 (6 bases). CDR1 is SQVTM and CDR2 is ANQGSEA in the germline V gene. CDR3 length: 10 amino acids. Trimming stripped 7 bases from V and 4 bases from J, with 7 bases between. Here the CDR3 DNA reads TGCAGCGCGGAGGGAGAGACCCAGTACTTC. Translating gives CSAEGETQYF.

V and J are TRBV6-5 and TRBJ1-4; D call uncertain. V was shortened by 0 bases and J by 8 bases, with 13 bases between the two germline ends. This CDR3 comprises 15 residues. Germline-derived CDR1 and CDR2 are MNHEY and SVGAGI. CDR3 nucleotides: TGTGCCAGCAGTTACTCGAGAGGGAGTGGAGAAAAACTGTTTTTT. It is translated as CASSYSRGSGEKLFF.

This chain joins TRBV28 and TRBJ2-7; TRBD1 matches at 11 bases. The CDR3 totals 15 residues. Germline V lookup: CDR1 MDHEN, CDR2 SYDVKM. Losses at the gene ends were 4 bases for V and 3 bases for J; bases not matched to a gene: 5. CDR3 residues: CASSSPGQGVYEQYF. The CDR3 coding sequence is TGTGCCAGCAGTTCACCGGGACAGGGGGTCTACGAGCAGTACTTC. Full variable domain (outside the CDR3, taken from reference TRBV28 and TRBJ2-7): DVKVTQSSRYLVKRTGEKVFLECVQDMDHENMFWYRQDPGLGLRLIYFSYDVKMKEKGDIPEGYSVSREKKERFSLILESASTNQTSMYLCASSSPGQGVYEQYFGPGTRLTVT.

This clonotype has more than one count but fewer than ten. The chain joins TRBV12-3 or TRBV12-4 to TRBJ1-3, with 8 bases matching TRBD1. This CDR3 spans 18 amino acids. V shed 3 bases, J shed 0 bases, and the junction held 10 bases outside the gene matches. The CDR3 bases are TGTGCCAGCAGTTTTATTGGACAGGGAAAAATCTCTGGAAACACCATATATTTT. This encodes CASSFIGQGKISGNTIYF.

The J gene is TRBJ2-1, the V gene TRBV6-5; D perhaps matches TRBD1 (5 bases). Germline loops: CDR1 MNHEY, CDR2 SVGAGI. V was cut by 0 bases and J by 6 bases, with 12 bases left in between. CDR3 length: 15 amino acids. The CDR3 reads CASSYSGQRGNEQFF. In DNA form, the CDR3 reads TGTGCCAGCAGTTACTCGGGGCAACGTGGCAATGAGCAGTTCTTC.

V usage is TRBV6-9 and J usage is TRBJ2-7; D is unresolved. The CDR3 consists of 13 residues. Germline V CDR1 and CDR2: MNHGY, SVAAGI. V lost 3 bases and J 7 bases, leaving 13 bases between the germline ends. CDR3 region: CASSYLCDIEQYF. CDR3 bases: TGTGCCAGCAGTTACCTGTGTGACATTGAGCAGTACTTC.

This clonotype was seen at least ten times. The genes are TRBV27 and TRBJ2-3, with TRBD2 matching 9 bases. Germline V gene data show CDR1 as MNHEY and CDR2 as SMNVEV (reference sequence). The V segment lost 8 bases and the J segment 5 bases; nucleotides outside the gene matches: 8. The length of the CDR3 is 14 residues. The DNA for the CDR3 is TGTGCCAGCCTATACGGACTAGCGAAAGATACGCAGTATTTT. This sequence encodes CASLYGLAKDTQYF.

This clonotype showed up just a few times. The chain employs TRBV27 and TRBJ1-3, with TRBD1 as a possible D gene (5 bases). V shed 0 bases and J shed 0 bases, with 15 bases lying between them. Per the germline V gene, CDR1 is MNHEY and CDR2 is SMNVEV (reference sequence). The CDR3 is 18 amino acids. The CDR3 region has the DNA TGTGCCAGCAGTTTATCGTCGGCAGGGCGATCCTCTGGAAACACCATATATTTT. It specifies CASSLSSAGRSSGNTIYF.

This clonotype was observed a few times. The genes are TRBV19 and TRBJ2-7; D remains ambiguous. Germline V gene lookup returns CDR1 LNHDA and CDR2 SQIVND (reference sequence). Trimming removed 3 bases at V and 3 bases at J, with 15 bases between. The CDR3 is made up of 15 amino acids. The CDR3 is CASSIQPTIYYEQYF. The DNA for the CDR3 is TGTGCCAGTAGTATCCAACCGACAATATACTACGAGCAGTACTTC.

This clonotype was counted many times. V usage is TRBV18 and J usage is TRBJ2-1; possible D gene TRBD1, 5 bases. V was pared by 3 bases and J by 0 bases, with 15 bases between. CDR1 is KGHSH and CDR2 is LQKENI in the germline V gene. The CDR3 is 17 residues long. CDR3: CASSPLPDTSSYNEQFF. As DNA, the CDR3 is TGTGCCAGCTCACCCCTCCCGGACACGAGCTCCTACAATGAGCAGTTCTTC.

Ten or more counts support this clonotype. The chain combines TRBV27 with TRBJ2-7, with TRBD1 matching 9 bases. The CDR3 consists of 12 residues. V lost 6 bases and J lost 4; bases outside the gene matches: 1. CDR1 is MNHEY, CDR2 SMNVEV, per germline (reference sequence). DNA for the CDR3: TGTGCCAGCAGGACAGGGGGATACGAGCAGTACTTC. As protein: CASRTGGYEQYF.

The gene calls are TRBV27 and TRBJ1-1, with D perhaps TRBD1 (5 bases). V dropped 5 bases and J dropped 3 bases, with 19 bases sitting between them. The germline V gene has CDR1 MNHEY and CDR2 SMNVEV (reference sequence). CDR3 length: 16 amino acids. DNA of the CDR3: TGTGCCAGCAGTCCTAACCGCCTACAGGTTCACACTGAAGCTTTCTTT. Amino acids: CASSPNRLQVHTEAFF.

The chain carries TRBV10-3 and TRBJ2-7, with 9 bases identical to TRBD1. The CDR3 runs to 16 residues. Germline CDR1 is ENHRY and CDR2 is SYGVKD. V was pared by 6 bases and J by 2 bases, with 11 bases of the junction left unmatched. The chain's CDR3 is CAISTGGPSSTYEQYF. The CDR3 region has the DNA TGTGCCATCAGCACAGGGGGCCCTTCCTCCACCTACGAGCAGTACTTC.

This clonotype was counted between two and nine times. This chain links TRBV7-9 with TRBJ1-1; D is ambiguous. CDR3 size: 13 residues. Germline CDR1 reads SEHNR; CDR2 reads FQNEAQ (reference sequence). The V end was cut by 10 bases, the J end by 4 bases, with 16 bases between. CDR3 DNA sequence: TGTGCCACCACCCGGGAGGGATCCACTGAAGCTTTCTTT. It specifies CATTREGSTEAFF.

The chain links TRBV9 to TRBJ2-3, with 7 bases fitting TRBD2. Germline loops: CDR1 SGDLS, CDR2 YYNGEE. This CDR3 contains 15 residues. V gave up 0 bases and J gave up 2 bases; unmatched junction bases: 3. This chain's CDR3 is CASSVGGSLTDTQYF. The CDR3 DNA follows: TGTGCCAGCAGCGTAGGCGGGAGCCTCACAGATACGCAGTATTTT.

This clonotype was counted ten times or more. This chain links TRBV11-1 with TRBJ1-1; the D gene is possibly TRBD1 (5 bases). V shed 7 bases and J shed 4 bases, with 13 bases lying between them. Germline CDR1 reads SGHAT; CDR2 reads FQDESV (reference sequence). The CDR3 length is 13 residues. CDR3 nucleotide sequence: TGTGCCAGCACCGTTGGGGGGAGCACTGAAGCTTTCTTT. Translating it yields CASTVGGSTEAFF.

The rearrangement joins TRBV10-3 to TRBJ2-7; D possibly corresponds to TRBD1 (6 bases). The CDR3 runs 17 residues. Trimming took 0 bases from V and 2 from J, leaving 17 bases between them. Germline CDR1 reads ENHRY; CDR2 reads SYGVKD. In DNA, the CDR3 is TGTGCCATCAGTGAGTCGGTAGTTAAGGCAGGGGCCTACGAGCAGTACTTC. Its protein product is CAISESVVKAGAYEQYF.

This clonotype was counted many times. CDR3 amino acids: CASSLGTSGGPQETQYF. The CDR3, as DNA: TGCGCCAGCAGCTTGGGTACTAGCGGGGGACCACAAGAGACCCAGTACTTC. The V gene is TRBV5-1, the J gene TRBJ2-5, with TRBD2 identical over 11 bases. The CDR3 loop spans 17 amino acids. Trimming cost V 0 bases and J 2 bases; bases outside gene matches: 6. CDR1 and CDR2 (germline): SGHRS, YFSETQ.

The chain joins TRBV6-2 or TRBV6-3 to TRBJ2-6; 8 nucleotides agree with TRBD2. The CDR3 totals 18 residues. V gave up 5 bases and J gave up 1 base; unmatched junction bases: 10. From germline, CDR1 is MNHEY and CDR2 SVGEGT. The CDR3 sequence: CASSTSGLATSGANVLTF. The CDR3 bases are TGTGCCAGCAGTACAAGCGGACTAGCAACATCTGGGGCCAACGTCCTGACTTTC.

This clonotype was found many times. This chain joins TRBV11-2 and TRBJ1-1; D gene ambiguous. Trimming shortened V by 0 bases and J by 4 bases, and 6 bases separated the two germline ends. The CDR3 is 13 amino acids. Germline CDR1 and CDR2: SGHAT and FQNNGV. The CDR3 nucleotides are TGTGCCAGCAGCTTAGAGGCAGCCACTGAAGCTTTCTTT. It encodes CASSLEAATEAFF.

The V call is TRBV7-8, the J call TRBJ1-1; D perhaps matches TRBD1 (5 bases). The germline CDR1 and CDR2 sequences are SGHVS and FQNEAQ. The CDR3 covers 12 residues. V was trimmed by 5 bases and J by 7 bases, leaving 11 bases between them. CDR3 sequence reads: CASSLPGFEAFF. Written as DNA, the CDR3 is TGTGCCAGCAGCCTCCCAGGGTTTGAAGCTTTCTTT.

The chain joins TRBV19 to TRBJ2-3, with 9 bases aligning to TRBD1. V lost 3 bases, J lost 6 bases, and 7 bases stayed unmatched. In germline, CDR1 is LNHDA, CDR2 SQIVND (reference sequence). CDR3 length: 15 residues. The DNA for the CDR3 is TGTGCCAGTAGTATCAACAGGGGGCAGAGGGATACGCAGTATTTT. Its protein product is CASSINRGQRDTQYF.

Only a few counts were recorded for this clonotype. The chain combines TRBV20-1 with TRBJ1-6, with TRBD1 as a possible D gene (6 bases). Between the trimmed V and J ends, which lost 0 bases and 7 bases, there was a span of 13 bases. The CDR3 has 15 residues. CDR1 is DFQATT and CDR2 is SNEGSKA in the germline V gene (reference sequence). In DNA, the CDR3 is TGCAGTGCTAGAGATGACAGGCCGATGAATTCACCCCTCCACTTT. Its protein product is CSARDDRPMNSPLHF.

The rearrangement uses TRBV19 and TRBJ2-2; D possibly corresponds to TRBD1 (7 bases). Germline lookup yields CDR1 LNHDA and CDR2 SQIVND (reference sequence). V lost 4 bases and J 4 bases, leaving 13 bases between the germline ends. This CDR3 region has 15 residues. This CDR3 reads CASSTQGGVTGELFF. DNA of the CDR3: TGTGCCAGTAGTACCCAGGGGGGAGTCACCGGGGAGCTGTTTTTT.

This clonotype has at least ten counts. The chain carries TRBV20-1 and TRBJ2-7; maybe TRBD1 (6 bases). V dropped 4 bases and J dropped 3 bases, with 22 bases sitting between them. CDR3 length: 16 amino acids. Germline V gene sequence: CDR1 DFQATT, CDR2 SNEGSKA (reference sequence). CDR3 sequence reads: CSATPGPLDRIYEQYF. In DNA form, the CDR3 reads TGCAGTGCTACGCCGGGCCCGCTCGACAGGATCTACGAGCAGTACTTC.

Only a few counts were recorded for this clonotype. The gene calls are TRBV3-1 and TRBJ1-6; a weak D match, TRBD1 (5 bases). This CDR3 has 16 amino acids. Germline V gene sequence: CDR1 LGHDT, CDR2 YNNKEL (reference sequence). The V end lost 4 bases, the J end lost 0 bases, and 10 bases lay between the germline ends. The CDR3 DNA follows: TGTGCCAGCAGCCGAGAGGGGAGCTCCTATAATTCACCCCTCCACTTT. It translates to CASSREGSSYNSPLHF.

This clonotype turned up a few times. The chain carries TRBV5-6 and TRBJ2-1, with a possible D match to TRBD1 (5 bases). The CDR3 contains 13 residues. V lost 8 bases to trimming and J lost 4 bases, with 13 bases between them. Germline V gene sequence: CDR1 SGHDT, CDR2 YYEEEE. In DNA, the CDR3 is TGTGCCAGTCAGGGTCCCAATTACAATGAGCAGTTCTTC. It specifies CASQGPNYNEQFF. Supplemented by reference TRBV5-6 and TRBJ2-1, the full variable domain reads DAGVTQSPTHLIKTRGQQVTLRCSPKSGHDTVSWYQQALGQGPQFIFQYYEEEERQRGNFPDRFSGHQFPNYSSELNVNALLLGDSALYLCASQGPNYNEQFFGPGTRLTVL.

This clonotype was picked up a small number of times. The chain combines TRBV4-2 with TRBJ1-5; no firm D call. V lost 5 bases and J lost 10, with 12 bases in between. The CDR3 runs to 12 residues. CDR1 and CDR2 (germline): LGHNA, YNFKEQ. The CDR3 nucleotides are TGTGCCAGCAGCGCGGGAAAGGTTCCCCAGCATTTT. Amino acids: CASSAGKVPQHF.